What follows are 13 T cell receptor beta chains derived from one specimen sequenced in a study of blood T cell repertoires in COVID-19. The protocol was immunoSEQ multiplex PCR, while the TCRdb copy is restricted to in-frame clones and leaves out a portion. The table shows 70,000 to 80,000 clones, with roughly 87% occurring only once. Sequenced material: peripheral blood. These receptors came from a man aged 45-60 years with acute or convalescent COVID-19.

This CDR3 reads CASSSQGASDTQYF. CDR3 DNA sequence: TGTGCCAGCAGCTCTCAGGGGGCTAGTGATACGCAGTATTTT. The chain carries TRBV5-4 and TRBJ2-3; 8 nucleotides agree with TRBD1. The CDR3 covers 14 residues. Germline CDR1 reads SGHNT; CDR2 reads YYREEE (reference sequence). V lost 3 bases, J lost 6 bases, and 6 bases stayed unmatched.

The rearrangement uses TRBV7-2 and TRBJ2-7; 14 nucleotides align to TRBD2. With V trimmed by 5 bases and J by 4 bases, 10 bases remained unmatched. The CDR3 is 17 amino acids. Germline V gives CDR1 SGHTA, CDR2 FQGNSA. This CDR3 reads CASSTGLGLAGEYEQYF. DNA for the CDR3: TGTGCCAGCAGCACAGGCCTGGGACTAGCGGGAGAGTACGAGCAGTACTTC.

Of note for this clone: A read error may produce the germline difference seen at one junction end. The rearrangement links TRBV19 to TRBJ1-6; no clear D gene. The CDR3 runs 14 residues. Germline lookup yields CDR1 LNHDA and CDR2 SQIVND (reference sequence). CDR3 loop: CASSIPGDNPPLHF. CDR3 coding DNA: TGTGCCAGTAGTATCCCCGGGGATAATCCACCCCTCCACTTT.

V usage is TRBV4-3 and J usage is TRBJ2-3; TRBD2 aligns across 7 bases. V was pared by 0 bases and J by 8 bases, with 14 bases of the junction left unmatched. From germline, CDR1 is LGHNA and CDR2 YSLEER. This CDR3 has 17 amino acids. Here the CDR3 reads CASSQDQSSGPSGTQYF. Written as DNA, the CDR3 is TGCGCCAGCAGCCAAGATCAGTCTAGCGGTCCCTCGGGTACGCAGTATTTT.

This clone turned up a few times. The chain recombines TRBV5-1 with TRBJ2-7, with a tentative D call TRBD1 (5 bases). V shed 5 bases and J shed 4 bases, with 10 bases lying between them. The germline gives CDR1 SGHRS, CDR2 YFSETQ. The CDR3 is 12 amino acids. CDR3 DNA sequence: TGCGCCAGCAGGAACAGGTCTTACGAGCAGTACTTC. Encoded protein: CASRNRSYEQYF.

This clone was counted between two and nine times. J is TRBJ2-4 and V is TRBV4-1; D call uncertain. The CDR3 contains 16 residues. Looked up from germline, CDR1 is MGHRA and CDR2 is YSYEKL. Trimming removed 1 base at V and 6 bases at J, with 16 bases between. In DNA, the CDR3 is TGCGCCAGCAGCCAAGGAGGCCTAGTAGGCGTAAACATTCAGTACTTC. It codes for CASSQGGLVGVNIQYF.

V usage is TRBV28 and J usage is TRBJ2-5, with D unclear. Germline assignment: CDR1 MDHEN and CDR2 SYDVKM. V gave up 2 bases and J gave up 2 bases, with 15 bases separating them. The CDR3 contains 16 residues. CDR3 loop: CASSLLGITKQETQYF. CDR3 nucleotide sequence: TGTGCCAGCAGTTTACTCGGAATTACTAAACAAGAGACCCAGTACTTC.

The CDR3 loop is CASNRVWGEGSGNTIYF. In DNA form, the CDR3 reads TGTGCCAGCAATCGTGTCTGGGGAGAAGGCTCTGGAAACACCATATATTTT. The chain is built from TRBV5-5 and TRBJ1-3; D is ambiguous. The CDR3 has 17 residues. Trimming removed 6 bases at V and 0 bases at J, with 19 bases between. Per germline, CDR1 SGHKS and CDR2 YYEKEE (reference sequence).

The chain is built from TRBV7-2 and TRBJ2-1; 9 bases align to TRBD1. Trimming removed 2 bases from V and 8 bases from J; junction bases left unmatched: 4. This CDR3 contains 14 residues. Germline V gene data show CDR1 as SGHTA and CDR2 as FQGNSA. The CDR3 DNA reads as TGTGCCAGCAGCTTAACCGGGACAGGGTATGAGCAGTTCTTC. The encoded protein is CASSLTGTGYEQFF.

The chain carries TRBV12-5 and TRBJ2-1, with D unresolved. Trimming stripped 0 bases from V and 0 bases from J, with 15 bases between. Germline V gives CDR1 LGHNT, CDR2 FRNRAP. The CDR3 length is 18 residues. DNA for the CDR3: TGTGCTAGTGGTTTGGTACAAGAGACACTGAGCTCCTACAATGAGCAGTTCTTC. Translation: CASGLVQETLSSYNEQFF.

This chain connects TRBV24-1 to TRBJ1-4; TRBD1 matches at 12 bases. V gave up 3 bases and J gave up 7 bases; unmatched junction bases: 5. Germline CDR1 and CDR2: KGHDR and SFDVKD. This CDR3 has 16 amino acids. This chain's CDR3 is CATSDGTGGRGEKLFF. The CDR3 DNA reads as TGTGCCACCAGTGATGGGACAGGGGGCCGAGGTGAAAAACTGTTTTTT.

V usage is TRBV7-9 and J usage is TRBJ2-3; D uncertain. Between the trimmed V and J ends, which lost 5 bases and 3 bases, there was a span of 21 bases. Germline assignment: CDR1 SEHNR and CDR2 FQNEAQ (reference sequence). The CDR3 has 17 residues. This CDR3 reads CASSPDHFYSRTDTQYF. For the CDR3, the DNA is TGTGCCAGCAGCCCCGATCATTTTTATAGCCGGACAGATACGCAGTATTTT.

V is TRBV6-5 and J is TRBJ1-5; D is unresolved. The CDR3 runs to 13 residues. Trimming took 6 bases from V and 6 from J, leaving 12 bases between them. Germline V gene data show CDR1 as MNHEY and CDR2 as SVGAGI. DNA of the CDR3: TGTGCCAGCAGCCGGGGATTGGTTCAGCCCCAGCATTTT. This translates into CASSRGLVQPQHF.